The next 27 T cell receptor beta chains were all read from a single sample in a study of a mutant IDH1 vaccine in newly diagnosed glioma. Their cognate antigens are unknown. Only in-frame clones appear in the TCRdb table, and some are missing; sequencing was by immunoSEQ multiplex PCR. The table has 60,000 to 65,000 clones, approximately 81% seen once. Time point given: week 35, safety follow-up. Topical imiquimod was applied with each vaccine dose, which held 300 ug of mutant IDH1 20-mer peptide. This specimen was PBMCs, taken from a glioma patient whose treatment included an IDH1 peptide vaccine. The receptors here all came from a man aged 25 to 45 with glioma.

CDR3 amino acids: CATNRGRGNYGYTF. In DNA form, the CDR3 reads TGTGCCACTAACCGGGGGCGCGGAAACTATGGCTACACCTTC. This chain uses TRBV19 with TRBJ1-2; D perhaps matches TRBD1 (6 bases). V was shortened by 10 bases and J by 2 bases, with 17 bases between the two germline ends. The germline V gene has CDR1 LNHDA and CDR2 SQIVND (reference sequence). This CDR3 is 14 amino acids long.

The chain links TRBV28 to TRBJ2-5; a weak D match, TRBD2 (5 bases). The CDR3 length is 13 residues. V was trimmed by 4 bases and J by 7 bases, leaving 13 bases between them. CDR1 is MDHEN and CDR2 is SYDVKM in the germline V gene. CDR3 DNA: TGTGCCAGCAGTTCGACTACCCCCCGGACCCAGTACTTC. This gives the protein CASSSTTPRTQYF.

CDR3 sequence (DNA): TGTGCCACCAGTATTCACCAAGAGACCCAGTACTTC. It translates to CATSIHQETQYF. This chain uses TRBV15 with TRBJ2-5; D is unresolved. There are 12 residues in the CDR3. CDR1 and CDR2 from the germline V gene are LNHNV and YYDKDF (reference sequence). V was cut by 6 bases and J by 0 bases, with 5 bases left in between.

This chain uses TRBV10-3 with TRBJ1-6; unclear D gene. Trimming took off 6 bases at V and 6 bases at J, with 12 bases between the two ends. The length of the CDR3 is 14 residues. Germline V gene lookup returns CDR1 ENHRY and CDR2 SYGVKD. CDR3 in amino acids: CAIREGLGNSPLHF. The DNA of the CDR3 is TGTGCCATCAGGGAAGGGCTTGGTAATTCACCCCTCCACTTT.

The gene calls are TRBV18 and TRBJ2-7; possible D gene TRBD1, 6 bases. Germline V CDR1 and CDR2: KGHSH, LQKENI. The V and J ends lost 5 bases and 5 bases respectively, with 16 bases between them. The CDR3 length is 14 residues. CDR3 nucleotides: TGTGCCAGCTCAACGGACCTTACAGGGAACGAGCAGTACTTC. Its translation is CASSTDLTGNEQYF.

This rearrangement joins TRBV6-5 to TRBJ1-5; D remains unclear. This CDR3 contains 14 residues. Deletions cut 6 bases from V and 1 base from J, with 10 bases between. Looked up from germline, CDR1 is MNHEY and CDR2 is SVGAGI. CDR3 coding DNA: TGTGCCAGCAGCGTCGGACTAAGCAATCAGCCCCAGCATTTT. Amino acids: CASSVGLSNQPQHF.

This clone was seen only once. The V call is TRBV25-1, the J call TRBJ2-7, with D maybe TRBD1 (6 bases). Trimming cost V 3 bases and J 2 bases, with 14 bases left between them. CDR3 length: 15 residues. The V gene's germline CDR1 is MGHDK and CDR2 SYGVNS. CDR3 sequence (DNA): TGTGCCAGCAGTGATCCTTACAGGGCCACCTACGAGCAGTACTTC. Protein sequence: CASSDPYRATYEQYF.

The DNA for the CDR3 is TGTGCCAGCACCAGCGATGCAACTAATGAAAAACTGTTTTTT. Protein sequence: CASTSDATNEKLFF. The chain carries TRBV13 and TRBJ1-4; D not certain. V lost 7 bases to trimming and J lost 0 bases, with 9 bases between them. CDR1 is PRHDT and CDR2 is FYEKMQ in the germline V gene (reference sequence). The CDR3 totals 14 residues.

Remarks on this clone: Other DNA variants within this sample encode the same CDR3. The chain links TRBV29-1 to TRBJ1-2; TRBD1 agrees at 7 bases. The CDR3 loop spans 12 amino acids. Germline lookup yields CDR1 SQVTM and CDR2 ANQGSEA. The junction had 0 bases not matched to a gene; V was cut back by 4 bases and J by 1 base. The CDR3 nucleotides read TGCAGCGTTGGGGACAGTAACTATGGCTACACCTTC. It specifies CSVGDSNYGYTF.

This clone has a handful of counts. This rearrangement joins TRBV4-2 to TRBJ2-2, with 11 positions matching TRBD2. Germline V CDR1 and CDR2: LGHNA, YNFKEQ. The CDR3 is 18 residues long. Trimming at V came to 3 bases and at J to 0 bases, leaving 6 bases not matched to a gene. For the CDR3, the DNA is TGTGCCAGCAGCCACGGACTAGCGGGCGGTGCGAACACCGGGGAGCTGTTTTTT. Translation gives CASSHGLAGGANTGELFF.

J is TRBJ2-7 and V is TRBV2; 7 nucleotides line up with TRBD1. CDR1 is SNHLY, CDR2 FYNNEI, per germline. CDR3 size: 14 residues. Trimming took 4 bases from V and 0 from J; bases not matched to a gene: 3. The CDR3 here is CASSARGPSYEQYF. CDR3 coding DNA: TGTGCCAGCAGTGCGAGGGGGCCCTCCTACGAGCAGTACTTC.

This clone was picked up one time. This chain's CDR3 is CASRKDREETQYF. DNA for the CDR3: TGTGCCAGCAGGAAGGACAGGGAAGAGACCCAGTACTTC. The chain recombines TRBV7-9 with TRBJ2-5, with 8 bases lining up with TRBD1. Germline values: CDR1 SEHNR, CDR2 FQNEAQ (reference sequence). This CDR3 contains 13 residues. The ends lost 6 bases at V and 3 bases at J; junction bases unmatched: 3.

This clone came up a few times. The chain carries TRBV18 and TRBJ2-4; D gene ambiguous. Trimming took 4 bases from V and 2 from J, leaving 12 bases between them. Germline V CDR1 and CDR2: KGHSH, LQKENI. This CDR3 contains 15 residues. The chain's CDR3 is CASSRITTPKNIQYF. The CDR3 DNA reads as TGTGCCAGCTCACGTATCACGACTCCCAAAAACATTCAGTACTTC.

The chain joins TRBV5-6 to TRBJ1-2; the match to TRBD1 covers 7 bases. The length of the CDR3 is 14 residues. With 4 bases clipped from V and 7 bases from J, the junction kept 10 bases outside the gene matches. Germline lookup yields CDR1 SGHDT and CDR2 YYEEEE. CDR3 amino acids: CASSPLPGTAGYTF. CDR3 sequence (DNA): TGTGCCAGCAGCCCCTTACCGGGGACAGCTGGCTACACCTTC.

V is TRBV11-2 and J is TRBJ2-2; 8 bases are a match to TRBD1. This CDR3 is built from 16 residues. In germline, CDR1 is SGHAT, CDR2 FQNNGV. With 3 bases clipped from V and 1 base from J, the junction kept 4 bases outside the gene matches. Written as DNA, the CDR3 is TGTGCCAGCAGCTTCCTTGGGACAGGGAACACCGGGGAGCTGTTTTTT. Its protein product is CASSFLGTGNTGELFF.

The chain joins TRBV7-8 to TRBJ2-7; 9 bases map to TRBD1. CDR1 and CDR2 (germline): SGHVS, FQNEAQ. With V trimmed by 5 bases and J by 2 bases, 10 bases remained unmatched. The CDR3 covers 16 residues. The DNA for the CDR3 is TGTGCCAGCAGCGCGCGTTGGACAGGGGTGACCTACGAGCAGTACTTC. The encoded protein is CASSARWTGVTYEQYF.

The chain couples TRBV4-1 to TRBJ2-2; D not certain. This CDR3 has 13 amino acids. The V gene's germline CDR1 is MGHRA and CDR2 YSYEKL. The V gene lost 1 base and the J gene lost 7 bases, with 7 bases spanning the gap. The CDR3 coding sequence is TGCGCCAGCAGCCAAGGGGTCGGCGGGGAGCTGTTTTTT. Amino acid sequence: CASSQGVGGELFF.

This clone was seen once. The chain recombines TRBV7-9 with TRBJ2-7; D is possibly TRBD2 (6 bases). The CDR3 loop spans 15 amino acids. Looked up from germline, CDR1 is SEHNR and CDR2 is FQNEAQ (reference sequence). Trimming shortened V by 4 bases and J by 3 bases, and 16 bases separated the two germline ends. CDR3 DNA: TGTGCCAGCAGCTCGAATACGGGAGAGAACTACGAGCAGTACTTC. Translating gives CASSSNTGENYEQYF.

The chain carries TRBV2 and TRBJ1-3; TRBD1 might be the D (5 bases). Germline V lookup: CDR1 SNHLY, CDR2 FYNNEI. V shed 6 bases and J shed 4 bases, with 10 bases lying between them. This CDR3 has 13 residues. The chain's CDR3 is CASSGDRGNTIYF. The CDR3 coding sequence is TGTGCCAGCAGCGGGGACCGGGGAAACACCATATATTTT. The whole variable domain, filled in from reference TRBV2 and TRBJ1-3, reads EPEVTQTPSHQVTQMGQEVILRCVPISNHLYFYWYRQILGQKVEFLVSFYNNEISEKSEIFDDQFSVERPDGSNFTLKIRSTKLEDSAMYFCASSGDRGNTIYFGEGSWLTVV.

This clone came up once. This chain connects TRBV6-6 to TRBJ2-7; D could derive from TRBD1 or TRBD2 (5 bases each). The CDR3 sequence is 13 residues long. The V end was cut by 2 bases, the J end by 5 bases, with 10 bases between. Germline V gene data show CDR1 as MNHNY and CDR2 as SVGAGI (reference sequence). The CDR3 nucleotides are TGTGCCAGCAGTTACCGGGGCAGGGACGAGCAGTACTTC. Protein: CASSYRGRDEQYF.

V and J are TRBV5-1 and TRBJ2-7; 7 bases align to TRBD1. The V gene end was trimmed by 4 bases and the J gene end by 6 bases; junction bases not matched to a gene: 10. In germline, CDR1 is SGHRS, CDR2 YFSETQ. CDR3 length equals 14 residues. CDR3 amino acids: CASSPETGNGEQYF. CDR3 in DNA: TGCGCCAGCAGCCCGGAGACAGGGAACGGCGAGCAGTACTTC.

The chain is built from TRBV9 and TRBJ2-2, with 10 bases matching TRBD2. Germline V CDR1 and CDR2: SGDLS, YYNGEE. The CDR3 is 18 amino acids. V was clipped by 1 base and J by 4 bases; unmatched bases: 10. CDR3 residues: CASSVFSGGAQGTGELFF. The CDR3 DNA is TGTGCCAGCAGCGTATTCAGCGGGGGGGCCCAGGGCACCGGGGAGCTGTTTTTT.

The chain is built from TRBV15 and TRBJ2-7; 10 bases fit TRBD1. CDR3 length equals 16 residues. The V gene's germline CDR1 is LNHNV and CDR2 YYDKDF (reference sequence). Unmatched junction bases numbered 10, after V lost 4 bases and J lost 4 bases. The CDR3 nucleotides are TGTGCCACCAGCACTGGTCTGGACAGGGGGGCTTACGAGCAGTACTTC. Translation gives CATSTGLDRGAYEQYF.

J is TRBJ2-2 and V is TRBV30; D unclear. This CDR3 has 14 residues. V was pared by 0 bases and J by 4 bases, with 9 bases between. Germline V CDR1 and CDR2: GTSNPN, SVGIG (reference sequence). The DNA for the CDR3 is TGTGCCTGGAGTGTTCTGGGAATCACCGGGGAGCTGTTTTTT. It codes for CAWSVLGITGELFF.

The CDR3 sequence: CASSTRTGALYGYTF. Here the CDR3 DNA reads TGTGCCAGCAGTACTCGGACAGGGGCCCTCTATGGCTACACCTTC. This chain connects TRBV6-5 to TRBJ1-2, with 9 bases matching TRBD1. This CDR3 region has 15 residues. J lost 4 bases, V lost 5 bases, and 8 bases had no gene match. CDR1 and CDR2 from the germline V gene are MNHEY and SVGAGI.

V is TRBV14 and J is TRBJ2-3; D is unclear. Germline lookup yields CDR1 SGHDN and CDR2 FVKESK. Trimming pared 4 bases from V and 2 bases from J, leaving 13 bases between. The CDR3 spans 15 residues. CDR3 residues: CASSLQDINTDTQYF. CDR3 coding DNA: TGTGCCAGCAGCCTTCAGGATATTAACACAGATACGCAGTATTTT.

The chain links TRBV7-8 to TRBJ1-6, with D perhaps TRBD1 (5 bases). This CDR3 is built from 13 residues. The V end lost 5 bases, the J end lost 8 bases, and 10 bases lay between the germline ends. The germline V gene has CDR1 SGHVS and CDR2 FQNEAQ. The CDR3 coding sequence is TGTGCCAGCAGCCCGGGGACTTATTCACCCCTCCACTTT. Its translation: CASSPGTYSPLHF. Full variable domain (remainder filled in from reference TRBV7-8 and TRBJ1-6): GAGVSQSPRYKVAKRGQDVALRCDPISGHVSLFWYQQALGQGPEFLTYFQNEAQLDKSGLPSDRFFAERPEGSVSTLKIQRTQQEDSAVYLCASSPGTYSPLHFGNGTRLTVT.